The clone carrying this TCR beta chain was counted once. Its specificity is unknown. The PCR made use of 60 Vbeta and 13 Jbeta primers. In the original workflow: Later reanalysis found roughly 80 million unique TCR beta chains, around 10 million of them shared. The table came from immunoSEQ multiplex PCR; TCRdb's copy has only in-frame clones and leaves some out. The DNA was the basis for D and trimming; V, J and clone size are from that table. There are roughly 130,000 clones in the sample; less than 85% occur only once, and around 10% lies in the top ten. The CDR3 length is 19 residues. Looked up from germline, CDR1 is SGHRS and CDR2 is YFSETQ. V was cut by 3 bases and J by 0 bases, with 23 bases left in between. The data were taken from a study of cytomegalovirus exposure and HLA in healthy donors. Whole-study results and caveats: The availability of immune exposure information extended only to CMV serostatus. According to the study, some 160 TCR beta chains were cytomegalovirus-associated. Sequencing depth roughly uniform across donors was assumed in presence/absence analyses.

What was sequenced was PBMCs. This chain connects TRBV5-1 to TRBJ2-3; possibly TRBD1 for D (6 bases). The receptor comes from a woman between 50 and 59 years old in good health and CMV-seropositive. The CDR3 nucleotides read TGCGCCAGCAGCTGGGGCAGGGGATTGCCAGCCACTAGCACAGATACGCAGTATTTT. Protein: CASSWGRGLPATSTDTQYF.